A selection of T cell receptor beta chains follows, all from one sample in a study of OX40 agonist ivuxolimab in advanced cancers. The protocol was immunoSEQ multiplex PCR, while the TCRdb copy is restricted to in-frame clones and leaves out a portion. The repertoire consists of 52,000 or so clones, with approximately 87% occurring once and the leading ten covering 2.5% to 4%. Sequenced here: CD4+ or CD8+ T cells sorted from blood, sampled in a trial of the OX40 agonist ivuxolimab. These receptors were obtained from an adult with an advanced solid tumor such as melanoma, head and neck, liver or kidney cancer. The CDR3 runs from the conserved cysteine through the conserved F or W. Each record gives: D gene, V gene, clone size, J gene, CDR3 DNA, CDR3 protein. D genes are given only for firm matches. A row's size may be missing; if present it is once, few, many or a size class.

D gene: .
V gene: TRBV18
clone size: many
J gene: TRBJ2-2
CDR3 DNA: TGTGCCAGCTCACTGTCTTTAATAAACACCGGGGAGCTGTTTTTT
CDR3 protein: CASSLSLINTGELFF

D gene: .
V gene: TRBV4-1
clone size: .
J gene: TRBJ2-5
CDR3 DNA: TGCGCCAGCAGCCAATGGAGGGGAGAGACCCAGTACTTC
CDR3 protein: CASSQWRGETQYF

D gene: .
V gene: TRBV27
clone size: few
J gene: TRBJ1-2
CDR3 DNA: TGTGCCAGCAGTTCCGGGCTCGGCTATGGCTACACCTTC
CDR3 protein: CASSSGLGYGYTF

D gene: .
V gene: TRBV6-6
clone size: few
J gene: TRBJ2-7
CDR3 DNA: TGTGCCAGCAGTTACTCTCCCCCCTACGAGCAGTACTTC
CDR3 protein: CASSYSPPYEQYF

D gene: .
V gene: TRBV2
clone size: .
J gene: TRBJ2-5
CDR3 DNA: TGTGCCAGCATTAGACAGATCCAAGAGACCCAGTACTTC
CDR3 protein: CASIRQIQETQYF

D gene: .
V gene: TRBV7-6
clone size: .
J gene: TRBJ1-3
CDR3 DNA: TGTGCCAGCAGCTCCTGGGACGGTGGAAACACCATATATTTT
CDR3 protein: CASSSWDGGNTIYF

D gene: TRBD2
V gene: TRBV4-3
clone size: once
J gene: TRBJ2-5
CDR3 DNA: TGCGCCAGCAGCCAAGGGCGGGGGGCGCAAGAGACCCAGTACTTC
CDR3 protein: CASSQGRGAQETQYF

D gene: TRBD2
V gene: TRBV9
clone size: .
J gene: TRBJ2-3
CDR3 DNA: TGTGCCAGCGGAAGCGGGGGGTCATACACAGATACGCAGTATTTT
CDR3 protein: CASGSGGSYTDTQYF

D gene: .
V gene: TRBV7-9
clone size: once
J gene: TRBJ2-7
CDR3 DNA: TGTGCCAGAATGGGTCATATAAGACCCACCGCCTACGAGCAGTACTTC
CDR3 protein: CARMGHIRPTAYEQYF

D gene: .
V gene: TRBV2
clone size: .
J gene: TRBJ2-2
CDR3 DNA: TGTGCCAGCAGCCCACAGTCGTGGGGCGGGGAGCTGTTTTTT
CDR3 protein: CASSPQSWGGELFF

D gene: .
V gene: TRBV19
clone size: few
J gene: TRBJ1-5
CDR3 DNA: TGTGCCAGTAGTCCTGCCAGGATCGGGCAGCCCCAGCATTTT
CDR3 protein: CASSPARIGQPQHF

D gene: .
V gene: TRBV18
clone size: .
J gene: TRBJ1-2
CDR3 DNA: TGTGCCAGCTCACTCCCTAATACGGACGCTAACTATGGCTACACCTTC
CDR3 protein: CASSLPNTDANYGYTF

D gene: TRBD1
V gene: TRBV6-1
clone size: .
J gene: TRBJ2-3
CDR3 DNA: TGTGCCAGCAGTGTGGGACAGCTCGCAGATACGCAGTATTTT
CDR3 protein: CASSVGQLADTQYF

D gene: .
V gene: TRBV18
clone size: .
J gene: TRBJ2-7
CDR3 DNA: TGTGCCAGCTCCTTAGCCGCAGGGGCTGGTCAGCAGTACTTC
CDR3 protein: CASSLAAGAGQQYF

D gene: .
V gene: TRBV6-1
clone size: .
J gene: TRBJ1-6
CDR3 DNA: TGTGCCAGCAGTGAGTGGCAGGGTACCTTTTCACCCCTCCACTTT
CDR3 protein: CASSEWQGTFSPLHF

D gene: .
V gene: TRBV7-9
clone size: medium-sized
J gene: TRBJ2-5
CDR3 DNA: TGTGCCAGCAGCCCTCCACAGGGATACCAAGAGACCCAGTACTTC
CDR3 protein: CASSPPQGYQETQYF

D gene: .
V gene: TRBV18
clone size: .
J gene: TRBJ1-1
CDR3 DNA: TGTGCCAGCTCACTCGACACTGAAGCTTTCTTT
CDR3 protein: CASSLDTEAFF

D gene: TRBD1
V gene: TRBV15
clone size: once
J gene: TRBJ1-4
CDR3 DNA: TGTGCCACCAGTACACAGGGGGCGGGGGAAAAACTGTTTTTT
CDR3 protein: CATSTQGAGEKLFF

D gene: .
V gene: TRBV7-8
clone size: .
J gene: TRBJ2-7
CDR3 DNA: TGTGCCAGCAGCTTATTACAGGGATCCTACGAGCAGTACTTC
CDR3 protein: CASSLLQGSYEQYF

D gene: .
V gene: TRBV7-2
clone size: once
J gene: TRBJ2-3
CDR3 DNA: TGTGCCAGCAGCTTAATGGCAGGGAGGACAGATACGCAGTATTTT
CDR3 protein: CASSLMAGRTDTQYF

D gene: .
V gene: TRBV28
clone size: .
J gene: TRBJ1-1
CDR3 DNA: TGTGCCAGCAACCCATCAAACAGGAATTCTGAAGCTTTCTTT
CDR3 protein: CASNPSNRNSEAFF

D gene: TRBD2
V gene: TRBV6-5
clone size: .
J gene: TRBJ2-7
CDR3 DNA: TGTGCCAGCAGCCTCTTAGCGGGGGACACTTACGAGCAGTACTTC
CDR3 protein: CASSLLAGDTYEQYF

D gene: TRBD1
V gene: TRBV6-1
clone size: few
J gene: TRBJ1-6
CDR3 DNA: TGTGCCAGCGGTCGGACAGGATATAATTCACCCCTCCACTTT
CDR3 protein: CASGRTGYNSPLHF

D gene: .
V gene: TRBV30
clone size: .
J gene: TRBJ1-6
CDR3 DNA: TGTGCCTGGGCTAGCCCCGGATTTTCACCCCTCCACTTT
CDR3 protein: CAWASPGFSPLHF

D gene: TRBD1
V gene: TRBV6-1
clone size: .
J gene: TRBJ1-5
CDR3 DNA: TGTGCCAGCAGGATGACAGGGAACGGGCAGCCCCAGCATTTT
CDR3 protein: CASRMTGNGQPQHF

D gene: .
V gene: TRBV6-1
clone size: once
J gene: TRBJ2-1
CDR3 DNA: TGTGCCAGCAGTGTAACCGCCGGCGATGAGCAGTTCTTC
CDR3 protein: CASSVTAGDEQFF

D gene: TRBD2
V gene: TRBV29-1
clone size: .
J gene: TRBJ2-1
CDR3 DNA: TGCAGCGTTGCGGGGGGAGGTTACAATGAGCAGTTCTTC
CDR3 protein: CSVAGGGYNEQFF

D gene: .
V gene: TRBV4-1
clone size: .
J gene: TRBJ1-3
CDR3 DNA: TGCGCCAGCAGCCAAGAAGGAAACACCATATATTTT
CDR3 protein: CASSQEGNTIYF